The sequence of this T cell receptor beta chain was determined in a study of blood T cell repertoires in COVID-19. Recruitment covered some 25 US areas and drew participants whose ages spanned about 18 to 95 years. Germline CDR1 is MGHRA and CDR2 is YSYEKL. CDR3 length: 13 amino acids. Trimming took off 2 bases at V and 0 bases at J, with 4 bases between the two ends. Method: immunoSEQ multiplex PCR; TCRdb's copy keeps in-frame clones and lacks some. The sample shows approximately 380,000 clones, about 88% of them seen only once. This TCR came from a woman under 30 who had recovered from COVID-19. This chain joins TRBV4-1 and TRBJ1-1; D is uncertain. The sample taken for sequencing was PBMCs or T cells enriched from blood (not recorded which). CDR3 loop: CASSQQVNTEAFF. The CDR3 nucleotides are TGCGCCAGCAGCCAACAGGTGAACACTGAAGCTTTCTTT.